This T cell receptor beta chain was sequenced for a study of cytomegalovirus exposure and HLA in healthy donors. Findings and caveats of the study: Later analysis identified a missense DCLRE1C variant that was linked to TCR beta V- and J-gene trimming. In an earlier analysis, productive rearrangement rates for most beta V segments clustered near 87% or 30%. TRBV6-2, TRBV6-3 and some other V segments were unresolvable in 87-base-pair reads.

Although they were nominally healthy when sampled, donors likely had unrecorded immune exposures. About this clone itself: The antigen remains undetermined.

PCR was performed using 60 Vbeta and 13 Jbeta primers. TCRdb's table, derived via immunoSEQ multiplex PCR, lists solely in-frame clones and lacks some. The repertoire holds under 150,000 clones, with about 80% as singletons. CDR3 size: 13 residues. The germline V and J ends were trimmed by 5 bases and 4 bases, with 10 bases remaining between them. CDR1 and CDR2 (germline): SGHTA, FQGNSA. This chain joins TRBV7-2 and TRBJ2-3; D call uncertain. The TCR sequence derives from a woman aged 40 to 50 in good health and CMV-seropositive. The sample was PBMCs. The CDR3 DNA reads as TGTGCCAGCAGCCGCAACCAGGCAGATACGCAGTATTTT. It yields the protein CASSRNQADTQYF.